Listed below are T cell receptor beta chains from one sample, sequenced in a study of T cells after yellow fever vaccination. TCRdb fed the 5' RACE reads into MiXCR, producing one record per CDR3 protein. The sample holds about 580,000 distinct CDR3 sequences; approximately 16% are singletons and the top ten take 15% to 20%. The material sequenced was PBMCs, taken 4 to 5 days after the first yellow fever vaccination. These receptors all stem from a man aged 18 to 29 who received the YFV17D yellow fever vaccine. Both conserved end residues are part of each CDR3. The D gene is left open where the match is weak. Size is stated for part of the rows, as once, few or many counts, or as a class when the clone is expanded.

-,TRBJ2-5,many,TRBV7-2,CASTPLTLQETQYF,TGTGCCAGCACCCCCTTGACACTTCAAGAGACCCAGTACTTC
-,TRBJ2-7,-,TRBV20-1,CSARGGRGYEQYF,TGCAGTGCTAGAGGGGGTAGGGGGTACGAGCAGTACTTC
-,TRBJ1-5,few,TRBV15,CATSSIRARTGDQPQHF,TGTGCCACCAGCTCTATAAGGGCCCGAACTGGGGATCAGCCCCAGCATTTT
-,TRBJ2-1,few,TRBV4-3,CASSQGIIDNEQFF,TGCGCCAGCAGCCAAGGTATAATTGACAATGAGCAGTTCTTC
-,TRBJ2-2,many,TRBV4-2,CASSQERGGLNTGELFF,TGTGCCAGCAGCCAAGAAAGAGGGGGACTGAACACCGGGGAGCTGTTTTTT
-,TRBJ1-6,many,TRBV4-1,CASSQDQGYNSPLHF,TGCGCCAGCAGCCAAGACCAGGGTTATAATTCACCCCTCCACTTT
TRBD1,TRBJ1-2,-,TRBV25-1,CASSVNTGGRGGYTF,TGTGCCAGCAGTGTAAACACAGGGGGCCGGGGAGGCTACACCTTC
-,TRBJ2-3,-,TRBV5-1,CASSGGGQPGEDTQYF,TGCGCCAGCAGCGGGGGGGGACAGCCGGGCGAGGATACGCAGTATTTT
-,TRBJ2-1,-,TRBV6-1,CASRKGADPSSYNEQFF,TGTGCCAGCAGAAAAGGGGCAGATCCTAGCTCCTACAATGAGCAGTTCTTC
-,TRBJ2-1,-,TRBV11-2,CASSLLGLATSSYNEQFF,TGTGCCAGCAGCCTCCTGGGGCTAGCGACCAGCTCCTACAATGAGCAGTTCTTC
TRBD1,TRBJ1-2,-,TRBV7-2,CASSLVTGTEYGYTF,TGTGCCAGCAGCTTAGTAACCGGGACAGAGTATGGCTACACCTTC
-,TRBJ2-7,few,TRBV6-5,CASTNGVHEQYF,TGTGCCAGCACGAATGGGGTTCACGAGCAGTACTTC
TRBD1,TRBJ2-7,few,TRBV5-1,CASSLLPTGTSYEQYF,TGCGCCAGCAGCTTGCTTCCGACAGGGACCTCCTACGAGCAGTACTTC
-,TRBJ1-1,few,TRBV3-1,CASTGSTEAFF,TGTGCCAGCACGGGGAGCACTGAAGCTTTCTTT
TRBD2,TRBJ2-7,few,TRBV7-2,CASSSTSGYEQYF,TGTGCCAGCAGTTCGACTAGCGGCTACGAGCAGTACTTC
-,TRBJ2-7,-,TRBV18,CASSPLTGDLSYEQYF,TGTGCCAGCTCACCACTGACGGGGGACCTCTCCTACGAGCAGTACTTC
-,TRBJ1-3,many,TRBV7-9,CASSSGTFGGGNTIYF,TGTGCCAGCAGCTCCGGGACTTTTGGCGGTGGAAACACCATATATTTT
-,TRBJ2-3,few,TRBV5-1,CASSLDGPPDTQYF,TGCGCCAGCAGCTTGGACGGGCCACCAGATACGCAGTATTTT
TRBD2,TRBJ2-5,few,TRBV2,CASSEAGGGTQYF,TGTGCCAGCAGTGAAGCTGGGGGGGGGACCCAGTACTTC
TRBD1,TRBJ1-2,-,TRBV7-9,CASSHNDRAHGYTF,TGTGCCAGCAGCCATAATGACAGGGCCCATGGCTACACCTTC
TRBD1,TRBJ1-1,few,TRBV7-2,CASSFVTGGSAFF,TGTGCCAGCAGCTTCGTGACAGGGGGTTCAGCTTTCTTT
-,TRBJ2-1,many,TRBV5-1,CASSLEVLQNNEQFF,TGCGCCAGCAGCTTGGAGGTCCTCCAGAACAATGAGCAGTTCTTC
TRBD1,TRBJ1-1,few,TRBV20-1,CSAREQGMTEAFF,TGCAGTGCTAGAGAACAGGGGATGACTGAAGCTTTCTTT
-,TRBJ2-7,-,TRBV5-1,CASSLGQPYEEQYF,TGCGCCAGCAGCTTGGGACAGCCCTACGAAGAGCAGTACTTC
TRBD2,TRBJ2-7,many,TRBV28,CASSFGGGGYEQYF,TGTGCCAGCAGTTTTGGCGGGGGGGGGTACGAGCAGTACTTC
-,TRBJ2-7,-,TRBV11-2,CATQLGLMGEQYF,TGTGCCACCCAGCTTGGGTTAATGGGGGAGCAGTACTTC
-,TRBJ2-7,few,TRBV29-1,CSVVQTRSYEQYF,TGCAGCGTTGTCCAGACCCGCTCCTACGAGCAGTACTTC
-,TRBJ1-2,few,TRBV5-1,CASSLGQLNYNYGYTF,TGCGCCAGCAGCTTGGGTCAGCTGAATTATAACTATGGCTACACCTTC
-,TRBJ2-5,-,TRBV6-5,CASSYSNGGVETQYF,TGTGCCAGCAGTTACTCGAACGGGGGAGTAGAGACCCAGTACTTC
-,TRBJ1-1,few,TRBV5-1,CASSPTETVNTEAFF,TGCGCCAGCAGCCCAACGGAGACAGTGAACACTGAAGCTTTCTTT
TRBD1,TRBJ1-2,-,TRBV5-1,CASSSTGTKSYTF,TGCGCCAGCAGCTCGACAGGGACGAAGAGCTACACCTTC
-,TRBJ2-7,many,TRBV5-1,CASRTMTGLDYEQYF,TGCGCCAGCCGTACTATGACAGGCTTAGACTACGAGCAGTACTTC
-,TRBJ1-6,-,TRBV7-2,CASSPAAGVIPLHF,TGTGCCAGCAGCCCAGCGGCAGGGGTTATCCCCCTCCACTTT
TRBD1,TRBJ2-7,few,TRBV4-3,CASSQQPGRGPGEQYF,TGCGCCAGCAGCCAGCAACCGGGCAGGGGGCCGGGGGAGCAGTACTTC
TRBD2,TRBJ2-3,many,TRBV5-1,CASSLTSGGDTQYF,TGTGCCAGCAGCCTGACTAGCGGGGGAGATACGCAGTATTTT
-,TRBJ2-1,-,TRBV6-1,CASSLLGAQSSYNEQFF,TGTGCCAGCAGCCTTCTAGGCGCACAGAGCTCCTACAATGAGCAGTTCTTC
TRBD1,TRBJ2-3,many,TRBV5-1,CASSFRRTGSTDTQYF,TGCGCCAGCAGCTTCCGCAGGACAGGGAGCACAGATACGCAGTATTTT
TRBD2,TRBJ2-5,few,TRBV5-1,CASSVTSGTQETQYF,TGCGCCAGCAGTGTGACTAGCGGGACTCAAGAGACCCAGTACTTC
-,TRBJ1-3,few,TRBV4-1,CASSQEALSGNTIYF,TGCGCCAGCAGCCAAGAGGCCCTCTCTGGAAACACCATATATTTT
TRBD1,TRBJ2-1,-,TRBV20-1,CSARTGQGSFNEQFF,TGCAGTGCTAGAACGGGACAGGGATCTTTCAATGAGCAGTTCTTC
TRBD1,TRBJ1-1,few,TRBV20-1,CSASKDRANTEAFF,TGCAGTGCAAGCAAGGACAGGGCAAACACTGAAGCTTTCTTT
-,TRBJ2-7,-,TRBV4-1,CASSHRTPHSYEQYF,TGCGCCAGCAGCCATAGGACTCCTCACTCCTACGAGCAGTACTTC
TRBD1,TRBJ2-5,-,TRBV6-2/TRBV6-3,CASSYAGTGNQETQYF,TGTGCCAGCAGTTACGCCGGGACAGGAAATCAAGAGACCCAGTACTTC
TRBD1,TRBJ2-7,many,TRBV19,CAGRQGRYEQYF,TGTGCCGGCCGACAGGGGCGGTACGAGCAGTACTTC
TRBD2,TRBJ2-3,-,TRBV7-9,CASSLDGGEDTQYF,TGTGCCAGCAGCTTAGATGGGGGGGAAGATACGCAGTATTTT
-,TRBJ1-1,few,TRBV6-2/TRBV6-3,CASSGSLTEAFF,TGTGCCAGCAGTGGGTCCCTCACTGAAGCTTTCTTT
TRBD2,TRBJ2-2,few,TRBV4-1,CASSQYSLLLERGDDTGELFF,TGCGCCAGCAGCCAATATAGTCTCCTCTTGGAGCGGGGGGACGACACCGGGGAGCTGTTTTTT
TRBD2,TRBJ2-6,few,TRBV18,CASSRNVGGGTSGANVLTF,TGTGCCAGCTCACGCAATGTAGGCGGGGGGACCTCTGGGGCCAACGTCCTGACTTTC